A selection of T cell receptor beta chains follows, all from one sample in a study of metastatic and nonmetastatic thyroid tumors. TCRdb recomputed clones from the PCR reads via MiXCR. The sample has over 11,000 clones; less than 25% are singletons. Sequenced sample: blood. Source of these receptors: a female donor with papillary thyroid cancer or a benign thyroid nodule (not recorded which). Some clones in this sample may be carry-over from other donors' samples. The CDR3 runs from the conserved cysteine through the conserved F or W. The order of the fields is J gene, clone size, D gene, V gene, CDR3 DNA, CDR3 protein. A D gene is named only where the DNA matches it firmly. Clone size, where shown, is once, few, many, or a class for clones that have expanded.

j_gene: TRBJ2-1
abundance: -
d_gene: -
v_gene: TRBV25-1
CDR3nt: TGTGCCAGCAGTGCCCTGACTGGGGGAACCCCAGACAATGAGCAGTTCTTC
CDR3aa: CASSALTGGTPDNEQFF

j_gene: TRBJ2-1
abundance: many
d_gene: -
v_gene: TRBV5-1
CDR3nt: TGCGCCAGCAGCTTGGGGCTAGCAAAGGGCAATGAGCAGTTCTTC
CDR3aa: CASSLGLAKGNEQFF

j_gene: TRBJ1-5
abundance: medium-sized
d_gene: -
v_gene: TRBV19
CDR3nt: TGTGCCAGTAGTATACCGGTCGGTAGCAATCAGCCCCAGCATTTT
CDR3aa: CASSIPVGSNQPQHF

j_gene: TRBJ1-1
abundance: few
d_gene: TRBD1
v_gene: TRBV6-1
CDR3nt: TGTGCCAGCAGTTTCGACAGGGGTTGGAACACTGAAGCTTTCTTT
CDR3aa: CASSFDRGWNTEAFF

j_gene: TRBJ2-5
abundance: many
d_gene: TRBD2
v_gene: TRBV5-4
CDR3nt: TGTGCCAGCAGCCCCACCGGGGGGGAAGAGACCCAGTACTTC
CDR3aa: CASSPTGGEETQYF

j_gene: TRBJ2-5
abundance: many
d_gene: TRBD2
v_gene: TRBV20-1
CDR3nt: TGCAGTGCTAGAGGACTAGCGGGAGACTACCAAGAGACCCAGTACTTC
CDR3aa: CSARGLAGDYQETQYF

j_gene: TRBJ1-2
abundance: few
d_gene: -
v_gene: TRBV24-1
CDR3nt: TGTGCCACCAGTGGTCCACGACAGGTTGGGAATGGCTACACCTTC
CDR3aa: CATSGPRQVGNGYTF

j_gene: TRBJ1-3
abundance: medium-sized
d_gene: -
v_gene: TRBV6-5
CDR3nt: TGTGCCAGCAGTTACTCGCAGTACTCTGGAAACACCATATATTTT
CDR3aa: CASSYSQYSGNTIYF

j_gene: TRBJ2-7
abundance: medium-sized
d_gene: -
v_gene: TRBV11-3
CDR3nt: TGTGCCAGCAGCTTTGACAGCTACGAGCAGTACTTC
CDR3aa: CASSFDSYEQYF

j_gene: TRBJ1-1
abundance: medium-sized
d_gene: -
v_gene: TRBV6-1
CDR3nt: TGTGCCAGCAGCGCTAACAGGGAGGGTGAAGCTTTCTTT
CDR3aa: CASSANREGEAFF

j_gene: TRBJ2-1
abundance: medium-sized
d_gene: TRBD2
v_gene: TRBV19
CDR3nt: TGTGCCAGTAGCCGGGGGGGAACCAATGATGAGCAGTTCTTC
CDR3aa: CASSRGGTNDEQFF